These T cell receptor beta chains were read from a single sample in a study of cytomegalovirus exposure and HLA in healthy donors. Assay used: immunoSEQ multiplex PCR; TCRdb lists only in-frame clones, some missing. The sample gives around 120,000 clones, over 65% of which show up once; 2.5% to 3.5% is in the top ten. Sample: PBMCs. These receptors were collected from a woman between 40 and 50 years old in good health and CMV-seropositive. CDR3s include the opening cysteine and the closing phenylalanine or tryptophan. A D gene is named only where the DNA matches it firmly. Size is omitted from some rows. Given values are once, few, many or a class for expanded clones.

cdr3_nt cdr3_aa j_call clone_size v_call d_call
TGTGCCAGTTCTACAGGGTATGGAAACACCATATATTTT CASSTGYGNTIYF TRBJ1-3 few TRBV18 NA
TGTGCCAGCAGCTGGGGGACAGGTATGACCTACGAGCAGTACTTC CASSWGTGMTYEQYF TRBJ2-7 NA TRBV7-8 TRBD1
TGTGCCAGCAGCTTTGGGCAGGCGAACACCGGGGAGCTGTTTTTT CASSFGQANTGELFF TRBJ2-2 NA TRBV11-3 NA
TGTGCCAGCAGCGCAGGACAGACCAACACTGAAGCTTTCTTT CASSAGQTNTEAFF TRBJ1-1 once TRBV9 NA
TGTGCCAGCAGCTCGACAACCCAGAACACTGAAGCTTTCTTT CASSSTTQNTEAFF TRBJ1-1 NA TRBV5-4 NA
TGTGCCAGCAGCGTCAGGGGTGGCACTGAAGCTTTCTTT CASSVRGGTEAFF TRBJ1-1 NA TRBV9 NA
TGTGCCAGCAGTTACCAGAGGACAGGGGGCAATGAGCAGTTCTTC CASSYQRTGGNEQFF TRBJ2-1 NA TRBV6-5 TRBD1
TGTGCCACCAGCAGAGGAGACAGTAACAATCAGCCCCAGCATTTT CATSRGDSNNQPQHF TRBJ1-5 NA TRBV15 NA
TGTGCCAGTAGTTTCGGTCCCTCCTACGAGCAGTACTTC CASSFGPSYEQYF TRBJ2-7 NA TRBV19 NA
TGCGCCAGCAGCCTAGACTTAGGGACTAGCCAAGAGACCCAGTACTTC CASSLDLGTSQETQYF TRBJ2-5 NA TRBV4-3 TRBD2
TGTGCCAGTAGTTCGTTTTTGGGGCAAGGCAACCAGCCCCAGCATTTT CASSSFLGQGNQPQHF TRBJ1-5 NA TRBV19 NA
TGTGCCAGCAGCGGGAGGGAGAATCAGCCCCAGCATTTT CASSGRENQPQHF TRBJ1-5 NA TRBV7-9 NA
TGTGCCAGCATGGACAGGGCTGGAAACACCATATATTTT CASMDRAGNTIYF TRBJ1-3 NA TRBV6-1 TRBD1
TGCGCCAGCAGCGATGGGCCTACCTACGAGCAGTACTTC CASSDGPTYEQYF TRBJ2-7 NA TRBV5-1 NA
TGCGCCAGCAGCCCAAACAGGGGCTCAGATACGCAGTATTTT CASSPNRGSDTQYF TRBJ2-3 NA TRBV5-1 TRBD1
TGTGCCAGCAGCTTTCCTCGGCGGGAGAGCTCTGGAAACACCATATATTTT CASSFPRRESSGNTIYF TRBJ1-3 NA TRBV7-8 NA
TGTGCCAGCAGCTTGAGCGGTGGGGCGGGGGGCTGGAATGAGCAGTTCTTC CASSLSGGAGGWNEQFF TRBJ2-1 NA TRBV11-3 TRBD2
TGCGCCAGCAGCCAAGACTTCCTAGCGGGAGGGAGGTATGAGCAGTTCTTC CASSQDFLAGGRYEQFF TRBJ2-1 NA TRBV4-3 TRBD2
TGTGCCAGCATAGGGAGTTTGACGCAGTATTTT CASIGSLTQYF TRBJ2-3 NA TRBV6-1 NA
TGTGCCAGCAGCTTAAGGGGGACTAGCGGGAGGAGGCCAGATACGCAGTATTTT CASSLRGTSGRRPDTQYF TRBJ2-3 NA TRBV7-2 TRBD2
TGCGCCAGCAGCCATCCACAGGGCTACGAGCAGTACTTC CASSHPQGYEQYF TRBJ2-7 NA TRBV5-1 NA
TGTGCCAGCAGCTCAGAACTAGGGGGCACTCAGACCCAGTACTTC CASSSELGGTQTQYF TRBJ2-5 NA TRBV11-2 TRBD1
TGTGCCAGCAGTCCAACAGGGATTGAATACGGCTACACCTTC CASSPTGIEYGYTF TRBJ1-2 once TRBV6-6 NA
TGTGCCAGTAGTATCGGAGGTCGGGATACGCAGTATTTT CASSIGGRDTQYF TRBJ2-3 NA TRBV19 NA
TGCGCCAGCAGCTTGGAAATAGGTGGGGCGTATTCCGGGGAGCTGTTTTTT CASSLEIGGAYSGELFF TRBJ2-2 NA TRBV5-1 NA
TGTGCCAGCAGCAAACGGGCAGGGGGACACCAGCCCCAGCATTTT CASSKRAGGHQPQHF TRBJ1-5 NA TRBV21-1 NA
TGTGCCACCAGCAGAGAAGGACCGGGACAGGGGGACACAGATACGCAGTATTTT CATSREGPGQGDTDTQYF TRBJ2-3 NA TRBV15 TRBD1
TGTGCCAGCAGCCCCGGGGAGAACTCCTACAATGAGCAGTTCTTC CASSPGENSYNEQFF TRBJ2-1 NA TRBV12-1 NA
TGCGCCAGCAGCTTATCAGCGGGAGGGATCTCCTACGAGCAGTACTTC CASSLSAGGISYEQYF TRBJ2-7 NA TRBV5-1 TRBD2
TGTGCCAGCACCTTTTTCGCGACCGGGGTGGCCTATAATTCACCCCTCCACTTT CASTFFATGVAYNSPLHF TRBJ1-6 NA TRBV27 NA
TGCGCCAGCAGCCAAGAGGGCCATCAGCCCCAGCATTTT CASSQEGHQPQHF TRBJ1-5 NA TRBV4-1 NA
TGTGCCAGCGGAGATATCAGGGTTGGCTCCTACAATGAGCAGTTCTTC CASGDIRVGSYNEQFF TRBJ2-1 NA TRBV5-6 NA
TGTGCCAGCAGGGGAACAGGGAGGGGGGAGACCCAGTACTTC CASRGTGRGETQYF TRBJ2-5 NA TRBV6-5 NA
TGTGCCAGCAGTTACTCGAGTCCTCTCGAGCAGTACTTC CASSYSSPLEQYF TRBJ2-7 NA TRBV6-6 NA